This TCR beta chain appears in the sequencing data of a study of a mutant IDH1 vaccine in newly diagnosed glioma (dated by TCRdb to the early 2020s). The study in broad terms: Of the approximately 35 treated patients, approximately 60% were male and approximately 40% were female, and a mean age of approximately 40 years was recorded. For exploratory analyses, fewer than 30 treated patients had longitudinal TCRB deep sequencing done wherever samples were available. Prior to enrollment, patients had been given standard therapy consisting of radiotherapy alone, temozolomide alone, or radiochemotherapy with temozolomide, with the combination given to most patients. Peripheral blood was collected at six visits: V03 (baseline), V05, V07, V10, V12 and V13. Findings and caveats that apply to the study as a whole: No apparent relationship was observed between pseudoprogression and alterations in the top peripheral T cell clonotypes detected by TCRB sequencing. PBMC samples for TCRB deep sequencing were selected based on availability. Across multiple MHC alleles, vaccine-induced immune responses were seen in more than 90% of patients. The authors stated that sample limitations prevented analyses of patient blood samples from being reproduced.

From the germline V gene (reference sequence), CDR1 is PRHDT and CDR2 is FYEKMQ. Trimming at the junction amounts to 2 bases on V and 5 bases on J, and the germline ends lie 9 bases apart. The CDR3 sequence holds 13 residues, the cysteine and phenylalanine included. The retained sequence is limited to the CDR3, 39 bases, with the frame set at the first base. A remark on this clone: There is no known antigen for this receptor. Base qualities are not at hand, and no much larger clone is one base apart.

Libraries were made using the immunoSEQ multiplex PCR assay. Following the manufacturer's protocol, the hsTCRB Kit was used to amplify rearranged TCR beta chain sequences. An Illumina MiSeq was used to sequence the TCRB libraries. As for the original processing: Demultiplexing, trimming and gene mapping were performed with the kit vendor's proprietary platform. What TCRdb holds here is the immuneACCESS table cut down to in-frame rearrangements. Part of the clones is not present; checked against another copy, under half of the missing clones reflect an unresolved V gene, and the others are unexplained. D and trimming come from the DNA, and the V and J calls and clone size come from that table. The table for this sample lists some 70,000 clones; 75% to 85% of them were counted only once. Around 8.8% of the sample comes from the top ten. Sample time point, as interpreted from the label and publication: baseline, week 1 (first vaccination visit). The treatment or condition label corresponds to: pre-vaccination baseline after standard-of-care therapy. All donors had newly diagnosed IDH1-mutant astrocytomas of WHO grade 3 or 4 that showed loss of nuclear ATRX. The samples were drawn from NOA16, a multicentre, single-arm, open-label phase I trial in Germany that tested a mutant IDH1 peptide vaccine in humans for the first time. Blood drawn at visit V03 was used as the baseline sample for immunogenicity testing. Genomic DNA for TCRB sequencing was extracted from EDTA blood using the DNeasy Blood and Tissue Kit.

The chain was built from TRBV13 and TRBJ1-1; the D gene cannot be named for sure. The sequence was obtained from a man in his forties or fifties with glioma. Sequenced here: PBMCs, sampled from a glioma patient treated with radiotherapy, temozolomide or both. The CDR3 amino acid sequence is: CASSLREGTEAFF. The bases read TGTGCCAGCAGCTTACGGGAGGGAACTGAAGCTTTCTTT.